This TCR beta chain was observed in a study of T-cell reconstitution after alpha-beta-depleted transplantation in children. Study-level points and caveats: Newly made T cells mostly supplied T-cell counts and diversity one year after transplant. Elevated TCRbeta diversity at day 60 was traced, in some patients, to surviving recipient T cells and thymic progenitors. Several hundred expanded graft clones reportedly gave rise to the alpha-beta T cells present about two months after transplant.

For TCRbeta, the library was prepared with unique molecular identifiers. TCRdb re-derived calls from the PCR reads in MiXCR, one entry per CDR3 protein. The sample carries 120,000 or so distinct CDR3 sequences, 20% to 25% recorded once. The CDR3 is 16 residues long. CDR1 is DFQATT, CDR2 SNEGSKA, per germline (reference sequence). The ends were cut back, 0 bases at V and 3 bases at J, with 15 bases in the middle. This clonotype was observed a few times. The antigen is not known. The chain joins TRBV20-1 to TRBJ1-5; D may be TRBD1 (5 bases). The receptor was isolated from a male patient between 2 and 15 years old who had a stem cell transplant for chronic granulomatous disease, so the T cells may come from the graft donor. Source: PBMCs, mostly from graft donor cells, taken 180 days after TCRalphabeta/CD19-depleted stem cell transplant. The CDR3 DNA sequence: TGCAGTGCTAGAGAAGGAAGGGGTGGGCTCAATCAGCCCCAGCATTTT. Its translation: CSAREGRGGLNQPQHF.